These 7 T cell receptor beta chains came from one sample sequenced in a study of blood T cell repertoires in COVID-19. Libraries were prepared by immunoSEQ multiplex PCR; TCRdb keeps only in-frame clonotypes and omits some of them. The repertoire holds 150,000 or so clones, with roughly 77% as singletons. The sample was peripheral blood. The receptors come from a woman in her sixties or seventies with COVID-19, enrolled during active disease.

The chain combines TRBV7-3 with TRBJ2-1; 14 nucleotides agree with TRBD2. Looked up from germline, CDR1 is SGHTA and CDR2 is FQGTGA. The CDR3 sequence is 17 residues long. The junction had 3 bases not matched to a gene; V was cut back by 5 bases and J by 0 bases. CDR3 loop: CASSKGTSGSSYNEQFF. In nucleotides, the CDR3 is TGTGCCAGCAGCAAAGGGACTAGCGGGAGCTCCTACAATGAGCAGTTCTTC.

CDR3 in DNA: TGTGCCAGCAGTGAACAGGCCTACGAGCAGTACTTC. As protein: CASSEQAYEQYF. V gene TRBV6-1 combines with J gene TRBJ2-7, with D unresolved. The length of the CDR3 is 12 residues. The germline V and J ends were trimmed by 2 bases and 2 bases, with 4 bases remaining between them. The germline CDR1 and CDR2 sequences are MNHNS and SASEGT.

The V call is TRBV19, the J call TRBJ1-5; D is unclear. CDR3 length: 16 residues. Deletions cut 6 bases from V and 4 bases from J, with 19 bases between. Germline-derived CDR1 and CDR2 are LNHDA and SQIVND (reference sequence). This chain's CDR3 is CASSRVTKLINQPQHF. CDR3 DNA sequence: TGTGCCAGTAGCCGAGTCACCAAGCTGATAAATCAGCCCCAGCATTTT.

V is TRBV3-1 (or the pseudogene TRBV3-2) and J is TRBJ2-1; 9 bases line up with TRBD2. Trimming cost V 1 base and J 10 bases; bases outside gene matches: 2. The CDR3 runs 13 residues. The germline CDR1 and CDR2 sequences are LGHDT and YNNKEL (reference sequence). CDR3 in DNA: TGTGCCAGCAGCCAAGGGCTAGCGGGGGAGCAGTTCTTC. Translating it yields CASSQGLAGEQFF.

The CDR3 protein is CASSYDETGSGQVQYF. CDR3 nucleotide sequence: TGTGCCAGCAGTTACGACGAGACAGGATCAGGTCAGGTTCAGTACTTC. The genes are TRBV6-6 and TRBJ2-4, with a tentative D call TRBD1 (6 bases). V lost 2 bases to trimming and J lost 11 bases, with 22 bases between them. Germline lookup yields CDR1 MNHNY and CDR2 SVGAGI (reference sequence). The CDR3 length is 16 residues.

This chain's CDR3 is CASSYFPGQGAPGYTF. The CDR3 coding sequence is TGTGCCAGCAGTTACTTCCCGGGACAGGGGGCGCCTGGCTACACCTTC. The genes are TRBV6-2 or TRBV6-3 and TRBJ1-2, with 12 nucleotides matching TRBD1. Trimming took 1 base from V and 7 from J; bases not matched to a gene: 7. The germline V gene encodes CDR1 MNHEY and CDR2 SVGEGT. The CDR3 is 16 amino acids.

V gene TRBV27 combines with J gene TRBJ1-4; D is ambiguous. The germline V gene encodes CDR1 MNHEY and CDR2 SMNVEV (reference sequence). Trimming left V 5 bases short and J 8 bases short, with 12 bases between. The CDR3 runs to 13 residues. The CDR3 nucleotides read TGTGCCAGCAGTCGCCAGGTTGGAGAAAAACTGTTTTTT. Translated, it gives CASSRQVGEKLFF. The full variable domain, completed using reference TRBV27 and TRBJ1-4, is EAQVTQNPRYLITVTGKKLTVTCSQNMNHEYMSWYRQDPGLGLRQIYYSMNVEVTDKGDVPEGYKVSRKEKRNFPLILESPSPNQTSLYFCASSRQVGEKLFFGSGTQLSVL.